Each of the 27 T cell receptor beta chains below was sequenced from the same sample in a study of T cell repertoires in cytomegalovirus infection. TCRdb re-derived calls from the reads in MiXCR, one entry per CDR3 protein. The table has roughly 920,000 distinct CDR3 sequences, around 30% seen once. Their antigen targets remain unknown. This sample comprised cultured CD8+ T cells from PBMCs, obtained from culture after CMV antigen stimulation. All receptors derive from a human donor in good health (CMV status not recorded). Some clones in this sample may be carry-over from other donors' samples.

The chain uses TRBV20-1 and TRBJ2-7; 15 bases are a match to TRBD2. This CDR3 comprises 17 residues. V lost 4 bases and J lost 6; bases outside the gene matches: 13. Germline CDR1 DFQATT, CDR2 SNEGSKA (reference sequence). The DNA for the CDR3 is TGCAGTGCTAATGGACTAGCGGGGGGGCCGTCATTGTCCGAGCAGTACTTC. This codes for CSANGLAGGPSLSEQYF.

This rearrangement joins TRBV6-5 to TRBJ1-2, with D maybe TRBD1 (5 bases). The germline V and J ends were trimmed by 2 bases and 4 bases, with 11 bases remaining between them. The CDR3 totals 14 residues. The V gene's germline CDR1 is MNHEY and CDR2 SVGAGI. CDR3 sequence reads: CASSYGGFLYGYTF. CDR3 sequence (DNA): TGTGCCAGCAGTTACGGGGGGTTCCTCTATGGCTACACCTTC.

There are a few counts of this clonotype. V is TRBV6-2 or TRBV6-3 and J is TRBJ1-2; D gene uncertain. The germline V gene encodes CDR1 MNHEY and CDR2 SVGEGT. V dropped 2 bases and J dropped 10 bases, with 11 bases sitting between them. CDR3 size: 12 residues. In DNA form, the CDR3 reads TGTGCCAGCAGTTACCCCGCTGTTGACTACACCTTC. This sequence encodes CASSYPAVDYTF.

The rearrangement uses TRBV6-2 or TRBV6-3 and TRBJ2-3; TRBD1 or TRBD2 may be the D gene (5 bases each). The CDR3 contains 17 residues. Germline V lookup: CDR1 MNHEY, CDR2 SVGEGT. The germline V and J ends were trimmed by 0 bases and 4 bases, with 17 bases remaining between them. In nucleotides, the CDR3 is TGTGCCAGCAGTTACTCGAAGGCAGGGACGGCCCCAGATACGCAGTATTTT. Amino acids: CASSYSKAGTAPDTQYF.

The chain employs TRBV7-9 and TRBJ1-2; D call uncertain. Germline V gene lookup returns CDR1 SEHNR and CDR2 FQNEAQ (reference sequence). Trimming left V 5 bases short and J 3 bases short, with 10 bases between. CDR3 length equals 13 residues. Here the CDR3 reads CASSLREDYGYTF. In nucleotides, the CDR3 is TGTGCCAGCAGCCTCCGTGAGGACTATGGCTACACCTTC.

This chain joins TRBV5-6 and TRBJ1-1; possibly TRBD1 for D (5 bases). Trimming stripped 1 base from V and 0 bases from J, with 16 bases between. Germline CDR1 reads SGHDT; CDR2 reads YYEEEE. This CDR3 is 17 amino acids long. CDR3 loop: CASSLPQVGAMNTEAFF. CDR3 DNA sequence: TGTGCCAGCAGCTTGCCGCAAGTTGGGGCAATGAACACTGAAGCTTTCTTT.

This clonotype occurred many times. The V call is TRBV7-6, the J call TRBJ1-2, with D possibly being TRBD1 (5 bases). Trimming pared 4 bases from V and 6 bases from J, leaving 15 bases between. This CDR3 spans 14 amino acids. Germline V lookup: CDR1 SGHVS, CDR2 FNYEAQ. CDR3 sequence (DNA): TGTGCCAGCAGCTCCCTCGGGGGACCCGATGGCTACACCTTC. Translated: CASSSLGGPDGYTF. Using reference TRBV7-6 and TRBJ1-2 for the parts outside the CDR3, the full variable domain is GAGVSQSPRYKVTKRGQDVALRCDPISGHVSLYWYRQALGQGPEFLTYFNYEAQQDKSGLPNDRFSAERPEGSISTLTIQRTEQRDSAMYRCASSSLGGPDGYTFGSGTRLTVV.

This clonotype was picked up a small number of times. This chain joins TRBV14 and TRBJ1-1, with D possibly matching TRBD1 (6 bases). The germline V gene encodes CDR1 SGHDN and CDR2 FVKESK. This CDR3 is built from 13 residues. The V gene lost 3 bases and the J gene lost 7 bases, with 12 bases spanning the gap. The CDR3, as DNA: TGTGCCAGCAGCCAGGGGGGCCTTATTGAAGCTTTCTTT. Protein: CASSQGGLIEAFF.

The chain links TRBV20-1 to TRBJ2-7; TRBD2 might be the D (6 bases). CDR1 and CDR2 (germline): DFQATT, SNEGSKA (reference sequence). The length of the CDR3 is 11 residues. Trimming removed 6 bases from V and 3 bases from J, with 9 bases in between. CDR3 sequence reads: CSAGSYYEQYF. Written as DNA, the CDR3 is TGCAGTGCCGGGAGCTACTACGAGCAGTACTTC.

The gene calls are TRBV29-1 and TRBJ2-1, with no clear D. The CDR3 totals 17 residues. Germline V gene sequence: CDR1 SQVTM, CDR2 ANQGSEA. V gave up 4 bases and J gave up 3 bases, with 22 bases separating them. The CDR3 sequence is CSVAPKVVGISYNEQFF. Here the CDR3 DNA reads TGCAGCGTTGCCCCGAAAGTGGTCGGAATTAGCTACAATGAGCAGTTCTTC.

The chain uses TRBV7-9 and TRBJ1-3; no clear D gene. Looked up from germline, CDR1 is SEHNR and CDR2 is FQNEAQ (reference sequence). Trimming shortened V by 1 base and J by 2 bases, and 12 bases separated the two germline ends. CDR3 length equals 16 residues. The CDR3 sequence is CASSLEYVVAGNTIYF. In DNA, the CDR3 is TGTGCCAGCAGCTTAGAGTACGTAGTAGCTGGAAACACCATATATTTT.

This clonotype has only a few counts. V usage is TRBV15 and J usage is TRBJ1-3; D gene ambiguous. Deletions cut 5 bases from V and 2 bases from J, with 16 bases between. The CDR3 length is 16 residues. The V gene's germline CDR1 is LNHNV and CDR2 YYDKDF (reference sequence). CDR3 in DNA: TGTGCCACCAGCCCCGCCGACACTTTCCCTGGAAACACCATATATTTT. Its translation is CATSPADTFPGNTIYF. Filled out from reference TRBV15 and TRBJ1-3, the complete variable domain reads DAMVIQNPRYQVTQFGKPVTLSCSQTLNHNVMYWYQQKSSQAPKLLFHYYDKDFNNEADTPDNFQSRRPNTSFCFLDIRSPGLGDTAMYLCATSPADTFPGNTIYFGEGSWLTVV.

This clonotype appeared many times. This chain connects TRBV24-1 to TRBJ2-3; D gene unclear. Germline CDR1 KGHDR, CDR2 SFDVKD. V was pared by 3 bases and J by 6 bases, with 9 bases between. The CDR3 runs 13 residues. The CDR3 here is CATSDILEDTQYF. Here the CDR3 DNA reads TGTGCCACCAGTGATATCCTTGAGGATACGCAGTATTTT.

The chain uses TRBV14 and TRBJ1-6; D unclear. CDR1 is SGHDN, CDR2 FVKESK, per germline. V lost 8 bases and J 7 bases, leaving 9 bases between the germline ends. This CDR3 has 12 amino acids. The CDR3 DNA reads TGTGCCAGCGGACTAGGAAATTCACCCCTCCACTTT. Protein product: CASGLGNSPLHF.

The chain joins TRBV27 to TRBJ2-7; D gene ambiguous. The V end was cut by 2 bases, the J end by 4 bases, with 12 bases between. This CDR3 is 14 amino acids long. CDR1 is MNHEY and CDR2 is SMNVEV in the germline V gene (reference sequence). The CDR3 loop reads CASSLTSAGYEQYV. In DNA, the CDR3 is TGTGCCAGCAGTTTAACATCCGCTGGGTACGAGCAGTACGTC.

This chain uses TRBV5-6 with TRBJ2-7; D remains unclear. The V and J ends lost 6 bases and 1 base respectively, with 11 bases between them. This CDR3 has 13 amino acids. Germline values: CDR1 SGHDT, CDR2 YYEEEE. The CDR3 loop is CASTLPGSYEQYF. The CDR3 coding sequence is TGTGCCAGCACCCTACCCGGGTCCTACGAGCAGTACTTC.

The table lists this clonotype with a few counts. The V gene is TRBV12-3 or TRBV12-4, the J gene TRBJ2-7, with 7 bases matching TRBD1. This CDR3 region has 14 residues. V lost 2 bases to trimming and J lost 5 bases; unmatched junction nucleotides: 6. The CDR3 spells CASSLLYRGDEQYF. The CDR3 DNA reads TGTGCCAGCAGTTTATTATACAGGGGAGACGAGCAGTACTTC.

This clonotype turned up a few times. The chain couples TRBV12-3 or TRBV12-4 to TRBJ2-7, with D possibly matching TRBD2 (7 bases). This CDR3 has 15 residues. Trimming shortened V by 1 base and J by 4 bases, and 14 bases separated the two germline ends. CDR3 bases: TGTGCCAGCAGTTTAGAGGGGGGGGGCCGGTACGAGCAGTACTTC. Its translation: CASSLEGGGRYEQYF.

The chain couples TRBV27 to TRBJ1-5; D is ambiguous. This CDR3 contains 14 residues. CDR1 and CDR2 (germline): MNHEY, SMNVEV (reference sequence). Between the trimmed V and J ends, which lost 3 bases and 2 bases, there was a span of 8 bases. The CDR3: CASSFGIGNQPQHF. The CDR3 DNA is TGTGCCAGCAGTTTTGGGATTGGCAATCAGCCCCAGCATTTT.

This chain connects TRBV4-2 to TRBJ2-2; no clear D gene. The germline V gene encodes CDR1 LGHNA and CDR2 YNFKEQ. V was cut by 4 bases and J by 2 bases, with 8 bases left in between. The CDR3 runs 14 residues. The CDR3, as DNA: TGTGCCAGCAGCCGCGAGGAAAACACCGGGGAGCTGTTTTTT. Protein sequence: CASSREENTGELFF.

The chain has TRBV5-6 and TRBJ1-3; D perhaps matches TRBD1 (5 bases). CDR3 length: 16 amino acids. Germline V gene sequence: CDR1 SGHDT, CDR2 YYEEEE. V dropped 4 bases and J dropped 0 bases, with 14 bases sitting between them. The CDR3 DNA reads as TGTGCCAGCAGCGCGGGACTGATCCCCTCTGGAAACACCATATATTTT. This gives the protein CASSAGLIPSGNTIYF.

This clonotype showed up many times. The chain combines TRBV12-3 or TRBV12-4 with TRBJ1-4, with TRBD1 identical over 7 bases. V dropped 3 bases and J dropped 8; count of bases not matched to a gene: 12. This CDR3 is 16 amino acids long. The CDR3 sequence: CASSFETGDFSEKLFF. CDR3 in DNA: TGTGCCAGCAGTTTCGAAACAGGGGATTTTAGCGAAAAACTGTTTTTT.

The chain recombines TRBV28 with TRBJ2-3; possibly TRBD1 for D (7 bases). CDR1 and CDR2 from the germline V gene are MDHEN and SYDVKM. Trimming left V 3 bases short and J 4 bases short, with 26 bases between. CDR3 size: 19 residues. The CDR3 coding sequence is TGTGCCAGCAGTTTTGGGGCGGAGGGGGCCCAGTATTCCTCAGATACGCAGTATTTT. It codes for CASSFGAEGAQYSSDTQYF.

The CDR3 DNA is TGTGCCAGCAGCTCGCTGGGGGACAGGGTCCCCCTAAGCACAGATACGCAGTATTTT. It encodes CASSSLGDRVPLSTDTQYF. V and J are TRBV7-8 and TRBJ2-3; 9 positions match TRBD1. Germline V gene sequence: CDR1 SGHVS, CDR2 FQNEAQ. This CDR3 comprises 19 residues. V gave up 4 bases and J gave up 0 bases; unmatched junction bases: 14.

This clonotype has just a few counts. The chain is built from TRBV18 and TRBJ1-4; D uncertain. The V gene's germline CDR1 is KGHSH and CDR2 LQKENI. The CDR3 sequence is 14 residues long. V was clipped by 2 bases and J by 5 bases, with 9 bases between them. The CDR3 region has the DNA TGTGCCAGCTCACCAGGGCAGCCGAATGAAAAACTGTTTTTT. Protein sequence: CASSPGQPNEKLFF.

This clonotype was detected a few times. The genes are TRBV27 and TRBJ2-4; D gene uncertain. In germline, CDR1 is MNHEY, CDR2 SMNVEV (reference sequence). This CDR3 contains 17 residues. The V end lost 6 bases, the J end lost 1 base, and 19 bases lay between the germline ends. The CDR3 DNA follows: TGTGCCAGCAGCCCCTCGTACCTCCATGGGGCCAAAAACATTCAGTACTTC. Its translation: CASSPSYLHGAKNIQYF.

This clonotype was counted only a few times. The chain has TRBV19 and TRBJ1-2, with 8 bases that match TRBD1. Per germline, CDR1 LNHDA and CDR2 SQIVND (reference sequence). Germline trimming cut 9 bases from V and 4 bases from J; bases unmatched to any gene: 10. This CDR3 is built from 14 residues. The CDR3: CASKSGTGPYGYTF. Written as DNA, the CDR3 is TGTGCCAGCAAGTCCGGGACAGGACCCTATGGCTACACCTTC.